Described below is a single T cell receptor (beta chain) sequence and its context. This sample stems from a study of blood T cell repertoires in COVID-19. Study summary: Acute and convalescent COVID-19 samples came from the United States, Italy and Spain. PBMCs, B-cell-depleted T cells, or T cells provided the cDNA or gDNA that made up the material.

Generated by immunoSEQ multiplex PCR, the TCRdb table keeps only in-frame clones and is missing some. Among approximately 160,000 clones listed, just under 85% were seen once. CDR1 is SGHNT, CDR2 YYREEE, per germline (reference sequence). The CDR3 extends over 15 amino acids. V trimming: 3 bases; J trimming: 4 bases; junction bases outside the gene matches: 8. Sequenced input: peripheral blood. The sequence was obtained from a man aged 40-49 years who had recovered from COVID-19. The chain links TRBV5-4 to TRBJ2-7; 9 bases line up with TRBD2. Here the CDR3 reads CASSYFSGGGYEQYF. In nucleotides, the CDR3 is TGTGCCAGCAGCTATTTTAGCGGGGGCGGTTACGAGCAGTACTTC.